The rows below give T cell receptor beta chains drawn from one sample of a study of T cells in Graves' hyperthyroidism and ophthalmopathy. One entry per CDR3 protein, called by TCRdb with MiXCR from the multiplex PCR reads. The top ten hold about 51% of the sample, which has hundreds of thousands of distinct CDR3 sequences, 15% to 20% seen once. The specimen was blood. The receptors derive from a woman aged 60-70 years with Graves' ophthalmopathy. The conserved cysteine and the conserved F or W are not part of the CDR3 here.

>TRBJ2-2|TRBV6-9|13
ASSYFLGGTGELF
>TRBJ2-2|TRBV7-3|13
ASSPAGGNTGELF
>TRBJ2-3|TRBV28|16
ASSGPRTRRYYTDTQY
>TRBJ2-3|TRBV20-1|16
SARPTLGQGISTDTQY
>TRBJ2-5|TRBV11-3|13
ASSSGTSGQETQY
>TRBJ2-1|TRBV6-2/TRBV6-3|12
ASSSGSSYNEQF
>TRBJ2-2|TRBV6-1|11
ASRLGGTGELF
>TRBJ2-3|TRBV7-8|10
ASSAVTDTQY
>TRBJ2-2|TRBV5-1|12
ASSFQGDTGELF
>TRBJ2-7|TRBV20-1|10
SARPRTYEQY
>TRBJ1-1|TRBV25-1|14
ASSEPAGQGRPEAF
>TRBJ2-7|TRBV28|13
ASRLNRQSSYEQY
>TRBJ1-5|TRBV7-9|13
ASSLGGQLNPPQH
>TRBJ2-1|TRBV7-2|14
ASRTPGTENPNEQF
>TRBJ2-7|TRBV20-1|12
SARRGEGIYEQY
>TRBJ2-1|TRBV10-3|15
AISEAQDSSGYNEQF
>TRBJ2-3|TRBV7-9|14
ASSKGDFSGTDTQY